This T cell receptor beta chain was sequenced for a study of radiotherapy plus CTLA-4 blockade in lung cancer. Study in general: Of the patients, under 20% showed objective responses and more than 30% attained disease control.

About this clone: Its antigen is not identified.

Treatment of patients with chemo-refractory metastatic non-small-cell lung cancer consisted of focal radiation plus CTLA-4 blockade with ipilimumab. Regarding the study as a whole: Following radiotherapy plus ipilimumab, tumor-derived TCR clones expanded in the blood.

Clones were read by immunoSEQ multiplex PCR, and TCRdb kept only the in-frame ones, dropping some. The sample gives roughly 120,000 clones, more than 65% of which show up once; approximately 4.7% is in the top ten. This TCR came from a human donor with non-small cell lung cancer who had a partial response to radiotherapy plus ipilimumab. Sequenced here: peripheral blood, sampled from a patient treated with radiotherapy plus ipilimumab.

The DNA of the CDR3 is TGTGCCAGCCAGATGACAGGGCGTTATGAGCAGTACTTC. It encodes CASQMTGRYEQYF. The rearrangement joins TRBV6-1 to TRBJ2-7; 7 bases line up with TRBD1. CDR3 length equals 13 residues. CDR1 is MNHNS, CDR2 SASEGT, per germline. Trimming took 8 bases from V and 7 from J; bases not matched to a gene: 11.